Shown below are 26 T cell receptor beta chains from a single sample sequenced in a study of cytomegalovirus exposure and HLA in healthy donors. This PCR relied on a set of 60 Vbeta primers and 13 Jbeta primers. Generated by immunoSEQ multiplex PCR, the TCRdb table keeps only in-frame clones and is missing some. This table holds approximately 110,000 clones. Material for sequencing was PBMCs. The receptors derive from a man aged 35 to 55 in good health and CMV-seropositive.

V usage is TRBV19 and J usage is TRBJ2-3; 11 positions match TRBD2. This CDR3 comprises 15 residues. Germline CDR1 and CDR2: LNHDA and SQIVND (reference sequence). V shed 4 bases, J shed 5 bases, and the junction held 5 bases outside the gene matches. In DNA form, the CDR3 reads TGTGCCAGTAGTAGACTAGCGGGAAACTTAGATACGCAGTATTTT. This encodes CASSRLAGNLDTQYF.

This chain joins TRBV5-5 and TRBJ2-2; TRBD1 aligns across 7 bases. Losses at the gene ends were 3 bases for V and 5 bases for J; bases not matched to a gene: 10. Germline values: CDR1 SGHKS, CDR2 YYEKEE (reference sequence). The CDR3 has 16 residues. CDR3 bases: TGTGCCAGCAGCTGGGTCCTAGGGGGCAGGACCGGGGAGCTGTTTTTT. Protein: CASSWVLGGRTGELFF. Complete variable domain (other parts from reference TRBV5-5 and TRBJ2-2): DAGVTQSPTHLIKTRGQQVTLRCSPISGHKSVSWYQQVLGQGPQFIFQYYEKEERGRGNFPDRFSARQFPNYSSELNVNALLLGDSALYLCASSWVLGGRTGELFFGEGSRLTVL.

V gene TRBV28 combines with J gene TRBJ1-2; D unresolved. The CDR3 length is 13 residues. CDR1 and CDR2 from the germline V gene are MDHEN and SYDVKM. V was trimmed by 6 bases and J by 3 bases, leaving 11 bases between them. The CDR3 region has the DNA TGTGCCAGCAGGGAGGACGGGTACTATGGCTACACCTTC. It specifies CASREDGYYGYTF.

V and J are TRBV4-2 and TRBJ2-7, with D tentatively TRBD2 (5 bases). The CDR3 has 14 amino acids. Germline loops: CDR1 LGHNA, CDR2 YNFKEQ. V shed 3 bases and J shed 0 bases, with 9 bases lying between them. CDR3 region: CASSQKRYSYEQYF. The CDR3, as DNA: TGTGCCAGCAGCCAGAAGCGGTACTCCTACGAGCAGTACTTC.

The CDR3 sequence is CASSSGTGTYEQYF. The CDR3 bases are TGTGCCAGCAGTTCCGGGACAGGAACCTACGAGCAGTACTTC. The chain employs TRBV28 and TRBJ2-7, with TRBD1 matching over 8 bases. J was trimmed by 2 bases and V by 4 bases; bases with no gene match: 4. The CDR3 is 14 amino acids. Germline V gene sequence: CDR1 MDHEN, CDR2 SYDVKM.

This chain joins TRBV13 and TRBJ2-6; 8 bases map to TRBD2. The trim removed 3 bases at V and 0 bases at J, leaving 4 bases unmatched. Looked up from germline, CDR1 is PRHDT and CDR2 is FYEKMQ (reference sequence). The CDR3 sequence is 17 residues long. The CDR3 sequence is CASSFRAGVSGANVLTF. CDR3 bases: TGTGCCAGCAGCTTTAGAGCGGGGGTCTCTGGGGCCAACGTCCTGACTTTC.

The V call is TRBV11-3, the J call TRBJ2-1; 8 nucleotides agree with TRBD2. The CDR3 extends over 16 amino acids. Germline CDR1 is SGHNT and CDR2 is YENEEA. V was clipped by 1 base and J by 7 bases; unmatched bases: 9. The CDR3 loop reads CASSLGGLAGENEQFF. The CDR3 bases are TGTGCCAGCAGCTTAGGGGGGCTAGCGGGTGAGAATGAGCAGTTCTTC.

The chain links TRBV18 to TRBJ2-1; 10 bases are a match to TRBD1. The CDR3 contains 15 residues. The germline gives CDR1 KGHSH, CDR2 LQKENI. V shed 3 bases, J shed 8 bases, and the junction held 7 bases outside the gene matches. The CDR3 reads CASSPMGQGLHEQFF. The DNA of the CDR3 is TGTGCCAGCTCACCTATGGGACAGGGGTTACATGAGCAGTTCTTC.

This chain uses TRBV12-5 with TRBJ2-3; 7 nucleotides agree with TRBD2. Germline V gene sequence: CDR1 LGHNT, CDR2 FRNRAP. The CDR3 has 15 residues. The trim removed 7 bases at V and 4 bases at J, leaving 11 bases unmatched. The CDR3 reads CASASWGGSSDTQYF. For the CDR3, the DNA is TGTGCTAGTGCGTCCTGGGGCGGGAGTTCAGATACGCAGTATTTT.

The chain couples TRBV2 to TRBJ2-7; D is perhaps TRBD1 (6 bases). Germline V lookup: CDR1 SNHLY, CDR2 FYNNEI. This CDR3 is built from 13 residues. With 4 bases removed from V and 2 bases from J, the gap between germline ends came to 9 bases. The chain's CDR3 is CASSGTVTYEQYF. CDR3 bases: TGTGCCAGCAGTGGGACAGTGACCTACGAGCAGTACTTC.

DNA for the CDR3: TGTGCCAGCAGCTCCGGGGGGGATGGCTACACCTTC. This translates into CASSSGGDGYTF. The chain uses TRBV11-3 and TRBJ1-2, with a tentative D call TRBD1 (5 bases). V was pared by 4 bases and J by 6 bases, with 9 bases between. This CDR3 has 12 residues. CDR1 and CDR2 from the germline V gene are SGHNT and YENEEA.

CDR3 nucleotide sequence: TGTGCCAGCAGTGGGAAGGGGACAGGGTCTATAACCGGGGAGCTGTTTTTT. Protein product: CASSGKGTGSITGELFF. The chain uses TRBV2 and TRBJ2-2; TRBD1 aligns across 9 bases. CDR1 SNHLY and CDR2 FYNNEI come from the germline V gene. The J segment lost 5 bases and the V segment lost 4 bases, leaving 11 bases of the junction unmatched. The CDR3 spans 17 residues. The variable domain in full, completed from reference TRBV2 and TRBJ2-2, reads EPEVTQTPSHQVTQMGQEVILRCVPISNHLYFYWYRQILGQKVEFLVSFYNNEISEKSEIFDDQFSVERPDGSNFTLKIRSTKLEDSAMYFCASSGKGTGSITGELFFGEGSRLTVL.

CDR3 coding DNA: TGTGCCAGCTCGGTGGGACAGAAAATGAACACTGAAGCTTTCTTT. It yields the protein CASSVGQKMNTEAFF. This chain uses TRBV18 with TRBJ1-1, with TRBD1 matching 7 bases. The CDR3 is made up of 15 amino acids. V lost 6 bases to trimming and J lost 0 bases; unmatched junction nucleotides: 7. Germline assignment: CDR1 KGHSH and CDR2 LQKENI.

The genes are TRBV2 and TRBJ1-3; D possibly corresponds to TRBD1 (6 bases). The V gene's germline CDR1 is SNHLY and CDR2 FYNNEI. Trimming removed 0 bases at V and 4 bases at J, with 13 bases between. CDR3 length: 16 residues. The CDR3: CASSEAGGAGGNTIYF. The DNA of the CDR3 is TGTGCCAGCAGTGAAGCTGGGGGGGCAGGAGGAAACACCATATATTTT.

V usage is TRBV5-1 and J usage is TRBJ1-5; 9 bases are shared with TRBD1. There are 15 residues in the CDR3. With V trimmed by 0 bases and J by 4 bases, 2 bases remained unmatched. Germline V gene sequence: CDR1 SGHRS, CDR2 YFSETQ. CDR3 coding DNA: TGCGCCAGCAGCTTGGCCGGGACAGGGAATCAGCCCCAGCATTTT. Translated: CASSLAGTGNQPQHF.

The V call is TRBV28, the J call TRBJ1-4; weak D call: TRBD1 (5 bases). The germline V and J ends were trimmed by 8 bases and 0 bases, with 16 bases remaining between them. The germline V gene has CDR1 MDHEN and CDR2 SYDVKM. The CDR3 extends over 16 amino acids. CDR3 DNA: TGTGCCAGCTCCGGGGGAGGGGCAGCAACTAATGAAAAACTGTTTTTT. Amino acid sequence: CASSGGGAATNEKLFF.

The chain has TRBV5-1 and TRBJ2-1; 10 nucleotides agree with TRBD2. Germline lookup yields CDR1 SGHRS and CDR2 YFSETQ. Germline trimming cut 0 bases from V and 9 bases from J; bases unmatched to any gene: 6. The CDR3 is made up of 15 amino acids. The CDR3 loop reads CASSLGTSGAGEQFF. The CDR3 bases are TGCGCCAGCAGCTTGGGGACTAGCGGCGCGGGTGAGCAGTTCTTC.

The V call is TRBV28, the J call TRBJ2-7, with TRBD2 identical over 14 bases. Germline loops: CDR1 MDHEN, CDR2 SYDVKM. J lost 6 bases, V lost 6 bases, and 10 bases had no gene match. The CDR3 runs 16 residues. CDR3 sequence reads: CASRSSGTSGSFEQYF. CDR3 sequence (DNA): TGTGCCAGCAGGTCCTCCGGGACTAGCGGGAGTTTCGAGCAGTACTTC. Complete variable domain (other parts from reference TRBV28 and TRBJ2-7): DVKVTQSSRYLVKRTGEKVFLECVQDMDHENMFWYRQDPGLGLRLIYFSYDVKMKEKGDIPEGYSVSREKKERFSLILESASTNQTSMYLCASRSSGTSGSFEQYFGPGTRLTVT.

The V and J genes are TRBV29-1 and TRBJ1-2; D possibly corresponds to TRBD1 (6 bases). Trimming left V 7 bases short and J 8 bases short, with 20 bases between. This CDR3 is built from 13 residues. CDR1 and CDR2 from the germline V gene are SQVTM and ANQGSEA. The CDR3 is CSAAPQGEGGYTF. The CDR3 bases are TGCAGCGCAGCCCCACAGGGCGAGGGAGGCTACACCTTC.

V is TRBV7-2 and J is TRBJ2-7; D might be TRBD1 (6 bases). The ends were cut back, 5 bases at V and 6 bases at J, with 14 bases in the middle. CDR3 length: 13 amino acids. The germline V gene has CDR1 SGHTA and CDR2 FQGNSA. This CDR3 reads CASSPWTAGEQYF. The CDR3 DNA reads as TGTGCCAGCAGCCCATGGACAGCCGGCGAGCAGTACTTC.

The chain joins TRBV19 to TRBJ2-7; D might be TRBD2 (6 bases). V lost 5 bases to trimming and J lost 4 bases, with 18 bases between them. The germline CDR1 and CDR2 sequences are LNHDA and SQIVND (reference sequence). The CDR3 consists of 15 residues. CDR3 protein: CASSPFGGIIYEQYF. The CDR3 coding sequence is TGTGCCAGTAGTCCCTTCGGGGGTATTATATACGAGCAGTACTTC.

J is TRBJ2-6 and V is TRBV6-5; D might be TRBD1 (5 bases). This CDR3 has 15 amino acids. Germline CDR1 reads MNHEY; CDR2 reads SVGAGI. Between the trimmed V and J ends, which lost 5 bases and 1 base, there was a span of 9 bases. Written as DNA, the CDR3 is TGTGCCAGCAGTCCCAGGGTATCTGGGGCCAACGTCCTGACTTTC. It yields the protein CASSPRVSGANVLTF.

V usage is TRBV4-1 and J usage is TRBJ2-6; TRBD1 matches 8 bases. The CDR3 contains 18 residues. The V and J ends lost 0 bases and 4 bases, in that order; junction bases with no gene match: 8. The germline CDR1 and CDR2 sequences are MGHRA and YSYEKL. DNA of the CDR3: TGCGCCAGCAGCCAAGAAGGAAGGACAGGGTTAGGGGCCAACGTCCTGACTTTC. Translating gives CASSQEGRTGLGANVLTF.

CDR3 sequence (DNA): TGTGCCAGCAAAGTGGAAGCGGGAGGGTACAATGAGCAGTTCTTC. Translation: CASKVEAGGYNEQFF. V usage is TRBV27 and J usage is TRBJ2-1; TRBD2 matches 10 bases. CDR1 is MNHEY and CDR2 is SMNVEV in the germline V gene (reference sequence). The J segment lost 4 bases and the V segment lost 7 bases, leaving 7 bases of the junction unmatched. This CDR3 comprises 15 residues.

The CDR3 is CASSSSGRADGDEQYF. CDR3 nucleotide sequence: TGTGCCAGCAGCTCGAGCGGGAGGGCGGACGGGGACGAGCAGTACTTC. The chain links TRBV7-3 to TRBJ2-7, with 10 nucleotides matching TRBD2. Germline CDR1 and CDR2: SGHTA and FQGTGA. The CDR3 sequence is 16 residues long. J was trimmed by 5 bases and V by 4 bases; bases with no gene match: 11.

CDR3 DNA: TGTGCCAGCAGTCCACTGGACAGGGGGGGGATTGAAGCTTTCTTT. Its translation is CASSPLDRGGIEAFF. V usage is TRBV27 and J usage is TRBJ1-1; 10 nucleotides match TRBD1. Losses at the gene ends were 5 bases for V and 7 bases for J; bases not matched to a gene: 10. Germline lookup yields CDR1 MNHEY and CDR2 SMNVEV (reference sequence). This CDR3 is 15 amino acids long.